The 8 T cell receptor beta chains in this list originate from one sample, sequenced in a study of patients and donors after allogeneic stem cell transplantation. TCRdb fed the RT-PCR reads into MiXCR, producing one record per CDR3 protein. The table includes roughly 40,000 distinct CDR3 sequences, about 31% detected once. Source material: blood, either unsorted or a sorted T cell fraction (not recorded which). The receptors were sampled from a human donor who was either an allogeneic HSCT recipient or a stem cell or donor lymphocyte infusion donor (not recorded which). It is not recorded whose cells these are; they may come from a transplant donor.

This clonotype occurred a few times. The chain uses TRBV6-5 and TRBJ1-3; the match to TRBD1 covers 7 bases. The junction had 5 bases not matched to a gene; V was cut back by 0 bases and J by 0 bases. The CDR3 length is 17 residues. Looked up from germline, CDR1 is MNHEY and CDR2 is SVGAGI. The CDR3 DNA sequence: TGTGCCAGCAGTTACTCGATTGGGGACAGCTCTGGAAACACCATATATTTT. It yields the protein CASSYSIGDSSGNTIYF.

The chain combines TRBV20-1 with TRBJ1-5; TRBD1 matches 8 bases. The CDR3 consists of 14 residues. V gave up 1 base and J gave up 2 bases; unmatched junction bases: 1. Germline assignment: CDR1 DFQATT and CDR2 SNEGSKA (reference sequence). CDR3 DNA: TGCAGTGCTAGAGGGGGACAGGGCAATCAGCCCCAGCATTTT. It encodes CSARGGQGNQPQHF.

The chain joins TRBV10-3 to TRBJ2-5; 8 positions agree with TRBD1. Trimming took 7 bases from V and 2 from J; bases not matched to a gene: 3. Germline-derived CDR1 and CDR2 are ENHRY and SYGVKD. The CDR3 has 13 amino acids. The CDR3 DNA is TGTGCCATCAAAGGACAGGGACAAGAGACCCAGTACTTC. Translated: CAIKGQGQETQYF.

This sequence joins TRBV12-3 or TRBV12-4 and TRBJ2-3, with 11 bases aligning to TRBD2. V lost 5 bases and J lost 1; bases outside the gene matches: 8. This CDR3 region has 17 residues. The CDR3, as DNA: TGTGCCAGCAGTCAAAGACCGGGACTAGCGGGCACAGATACGCAGTATTTT. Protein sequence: CASSQRPGLAGTDTQYF.

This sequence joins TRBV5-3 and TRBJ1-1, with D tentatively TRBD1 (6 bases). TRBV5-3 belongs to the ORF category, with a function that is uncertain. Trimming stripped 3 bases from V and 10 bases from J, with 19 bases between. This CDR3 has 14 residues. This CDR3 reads CARSSGTSENGAFF. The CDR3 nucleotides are TGTGCCAGAAGCTCCGGGACATCGGAAAATGGAGCTTTCTTT.

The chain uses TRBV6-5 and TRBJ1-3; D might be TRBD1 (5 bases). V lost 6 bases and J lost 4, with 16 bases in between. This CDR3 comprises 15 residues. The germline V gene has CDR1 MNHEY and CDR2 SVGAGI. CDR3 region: CASRSGGADGNTIYF. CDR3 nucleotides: TGTGCCAGCAGATCTGGAGGGGCCGACGGAAACACCATATATTTT.

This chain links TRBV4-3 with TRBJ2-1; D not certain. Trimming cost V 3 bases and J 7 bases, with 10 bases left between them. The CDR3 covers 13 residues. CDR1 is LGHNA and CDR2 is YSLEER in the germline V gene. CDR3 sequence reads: CASSHLAQNEQFF. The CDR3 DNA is TGCGCCAGCAGCCACTTAGCTCAGAATGAGCAGTTCTTC.

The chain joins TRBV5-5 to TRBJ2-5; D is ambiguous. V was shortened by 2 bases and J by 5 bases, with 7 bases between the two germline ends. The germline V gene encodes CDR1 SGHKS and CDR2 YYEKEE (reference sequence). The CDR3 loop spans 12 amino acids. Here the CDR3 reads CASSLRIETQYF. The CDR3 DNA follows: TGTGCCAGCAGCTTAAGAATCGAGACCCAGTACTTC.